This T cell receptor (beta chain) was documented in a study of blood T cell repertoires in COVID-19. Background on the study: Both acute and convalescent COVID-19 samples were obtained from the United States, Italy and Spain. PBMCs, B-cell-depleted T cells, or T cells were the source of the cDNA or gDNA that made up the material.

Authors' methods: Reference gene primer amplification in the assay estimated nucleated cell counts. Clones were read by immunoSEQ multiplex PCR, and TCRdb kept only the in-frame ones, dropping some. The D gene and trimming were derived from the DNA, and the V and J assignments and clone size from that table. The repertoire holds 150,000 to 200,000 clones, with more than 75% as singletons. V lost 0 bases, J lost 6 bases, and 9 bases lay in between. The CDR3 has 14 residues. CDR1 MNHEY and CDR2 SVGAGI come from the germline V gene. Specimen: peripheral blood. J is TRBJ2-4 and V is TRBV6-5, with TRBD2 as a possible D gene (5 bases). This clonotype was sampled from an older woman with acute or convalescent COVID-19. The CDR3 DNA reads TGTGCCAGCAGTTACTCTGGCAGCGGAAACATTCAGTACTTC. Translation: CASSYSGSGNIQYF.